The 25 T cell receptor beta chains reported below all come from one sample, sequenced in a study of tumor-infiltrating lymphocytes in primary liver carcinoma. TCR beta cDNA was reverse-transcribed from 500 ng of total RNA. The reaction used a constant-region primer and ProtoScript II reverse transcriptase. Three-round nested multiplex PCR performed with slightly modified ARM-PCR produced the TCR beta libraries. A C-beta reverse primer was combined with TRBV1-TRBV30 forward primers in the first two PCR rounds, and each round had approximately 9 cycles. From the multiplex PCR reads, TCRdb called clonotypes with MiXCR, one entry per CDR3 protein. The table has hundreds of thousands of distinct CDR3 sequences, almost 60% seen once; the top ten hold over 15%. It was unsorted whole blood that yielded blood RNA, and germline DNA was also extracted. Sequencing was done on a sample of peripheral blood. The receptors originated from a woman in her 30s with primary liver carcinoma and hepatitis B virus infection.

This clonotype was counted at least ten times. This chain joins TRBV6-5 and TRBJ1-2; 8 bases agree with TRBD1. Germline trimming cut 7 bases from V and 8 bases from J; bases unmatched to any gene: 12. Germline V gives CDR1 MNHEY, CDR2 SVGAGI. The CDR3 is made up of 14 amino acids. For the CDR3, the DNA is TGTGCCAGCACCCGGGACAGGTCTCAGGGGGGCTACACCTTC. Amino acid sequence: CASTRDRSQGGYTF.

This chain uses TRBV30 with TRBJ1-1; D uncertain. The CDR3 is 13 amino acids. CDR1 and CDR2 (germline): GTSNPN, SVGIG (reference sequence). Trimming shortened V by 0 bases and J by 4 bases, and 9 bases separated the two germline ends. The CDR3 loop is CAWSVWRGTEAFF. For the CDR3, the DNA is TGTGCCTGGAGTGTTTGGCGGGGCACTGAAGCTTTCTTT.

This clonotype was counted only a few times. This may be a read error, as it is one base from a much larger clone. The V and J genes are TRBV6-6 and TRBJ2-1, with 9 nucleotides matching TRBD2. The CDR3 contains 13 residues. Germline loops: CDR1 MNHNY, CDR2 SVGAGI (reference sequence). V was pared by 8 bases and J by 6 bases, with 5 bases of the junction left unmatched. In DNA form, the CDR3 reads TGTGCCAGCGACCGCGGGGGGGTCAATGAGCAGTTCTTC. It translates to CASDRGGVNEQFF.

The CDR3 protein is CASSLESTGMGDYTF. CDR3 nucleotide sequence: TGTGCCAGCAGCTTGGAAAGTACAGGGATGGGGGACTACACCTTC. This rearrangement joins TRBV11-2 to TRBJ1-2; TRBD1 is a possible D gene (6 bases). CDR1 and CDR2 from the germline V gene are SGHAT and FQNNGV. Trimming took off 3 bases at V and 10 bases at J, with 21 bases between the two ends. The CDR3 is 15 amino acids.

In its sample, this clonotype was seen once. At one of its ends the junction is not consistent with the germline gene, which may arise from a read error. The chain carries TRBV10-3 and TRBJ1-1; D is uncertain. CDR1 and CDR2 (germline): ENHRY, SYGVKD. This CDR3 contains 13 residues. DNA for the CDR3: TGTGCCATCAGAACAGATATGAACACTGGAGCTTTCTTT. It is translated as CAIRTDMNTGAFF.

This sequence joins TRBV5-4 and TRBJ2-7; D not resolved. The CDR3 runs to 13 residues. V lost 5 bases and J 4 bases, leaving 13 bases between the germline ends. Germline V lookup: CDR1 SGHNT, CDR2 YYREEE (reference sequence). The CDR3 region has the DNA TGTGCCAGCAGTGACCCTACCGCGTACGAGCAGTACTTC. Its protein product is CASSDPTAYEQYF.

Remarks on this clonotype: Given a much more abundant clone one base away, this may be a read error. The chain couples TRBV29-1 to TRBJ1-1; 8 bases line up with TRBD1. Per germline, CDR1 SQVTM and CDR2 ANQGSEA. The CDR3 runs to 13 residues. CDR3 in amino acids: CSVVSGGNTEASF. The CDR3, as DNA: TGCAGCGTTGTATCAGGGGGCAATACTGAAGCTTCCTTT.

The table lists this clonotype with a count of one. The J gene is TRBJ1-5, the V gene TRBV4-1, with D possibly matching TRBD1 (6 bases). The CDR3 totals 19 residues. Trimming left V 2 bases short and J 0 bases short, with 20 bases between. Germline CDR1 MGHRA, CDR2 YSYEKL. CDR3 sequence reads: CASSQRQAGTQYSNQPQHF. DNA for the CDR3: TGCGCCAGCAGCCAAAGACAGGCAGGGACCCAATATAGCAATCAGCCCCAGCATTTT.

With regard to this clonotype: Given a much more abundant clone one base away, this may be a read error. The chain joins TRBV29-1 to TRBJ2-1; 12 positions agree with TRBD2. The junction had 10 bases not matched to a gene; V was cut back by 4 bases and J by 9 bases. Germline V CDR1 and CDR2: SQVTM, ANQGSEA. The CDR3 covers 15 residues. The CDR3 is CSVASFLAGGVEQFF. The CDR3 nucleotides read TGCAGCGTTGCTTCTTTTCTAGCGGGAGGGGTTGAGCAGTTCTTC.

On this clonotype: Possible read error: a much larger clone is one base away. V and J are TRBV11-2 and TRBJ1-1; D is possibly TRBD1 (5 bases). V gave up 5 bases and J gave up 10 bases, with 17 bases separating them. The CDR3 spans 13 residues. CDR1 SGHAT and CDR2 FQNNGV come from the germline V gene. CDR3 sequence (DNA): TGTGCCAGCAGCAGCTTGGGGGTTCGAGGAGCTTTCTTT. Translation: CASSSLGVRGAFF.

This clonotype was found many times. The chain employs TRBV11-2 and TRBJ2-7; no definite D call. The CDR3 is 13 amino acids. Germline V gene data show CDR1 as SGHAT and CDR2 as FQNNGV. Between the trimmed V and J ends, which lost 2 bases and 3 bases, there was a span of 8 bases. The DNA of the CDR3 is TGTGCCAGCAGCTTAACTACTGACTACGAGCAGTACTTC. As protein: CASSLTTDYEQYF. Full variable domain (rest looked up from reference TRBV11-2 and TRBJ2-7): EAGVAQSPRYKIIEKRQSVAFWCNPISGHATLYWYQQILGQGPKLLIQFQNNGVVDDSQLPKDRFSAERLKGVDSTLKIQPAKLEDSAVYLCASSLTTDYEQYFGPGTRLTVT.

The chain joins TRBV4-1 to TRBJ2-7; 8 bases fit TRBD2. The V gene end was trimmed by 4 bases and the J gene end by 3 bases; junction bases not matched to a gene: 11. CDR1 MGHRA and CDR2 YSYEKL come from the germline V gene. This CDR3 has 16 amino acids. CDR3 sequence reads: CASSLPSAGVGYEQYF. The CDR3, as DNA: TGCGCCAGCAGCCTCCCCTCAGCGGGAGTAGGCTACGAGCAGTACTTC.

Remarks on this clonotype: Since a much larger clone is just one base distant, this may be a read error. The chain combines TRBV12-3 or TRBV12-4 with TRBJ2-6; maybe TRBD1 (5 bases). The CDR3 has 13 residues. For the CDR3, the DNA is TGTGCCAGCAGGGGCTCTGGGGCCAACATCCTGACTTTC. Protein product: CASRGSGANILTF.

With regard to this clonotype: One junction end disagrees with the germline gene, perhaps due to a read error. V usage is TRBV11-2 and J usage is TRBJ2-1, with no clear D. Germline V lookup: CDR1 SGHAT, CDR2 FQNNGV. The CDR3 covers 14 residues. The CDR3, as DNA: TGTGCCAGTAGCTCGTTACGTGACGGCAATGAGCAGTTCTTC. Amino acid sequence: CASSSLRDGNEQFF.

There are many counts of this clonotype. The chain is built from TRBV11-2 and TRBJ2-4, with D perhaps TRBD1 (6 bases). The V gene's germline CDR1 is SGHAT and CDR2 FQNNGV. V lost 6 bases and J lost 6, with 21 bases in between. The CDR3 has 16 amino acids. The CDR3 DNA is TGTGCCAGCAGACCGACCCCCAGGGGTAGGATAAACATTCAGTACTTC. It encodes CASRPTPRGRINIQYF.

In this sample, this clonotype turned up once. One end of the junction fails to match germline, which may point to a read error. The CDR3 protein is CASSMRSPDTQYF. The DNA for the CDR3 is TGTGCGAGCAGCATGAGGTCCCCTGATACGCAGTATTTT. The chain employs TRBV11-2 and TRBJ2-3; D unclear. The CDR3 runs to 13 residues. The germline CDR1 and CDR2 sequences are SGHAT and FQNNGV.

Turning to this clonotype: One end of the junction is discordant with germline, which a read error may explain. V and J are TRBV28 and TRBJ2-1; D is perhaps TRBD1 (6 bases). Germline-derived CDR1 and CDR2 are MDHEN and SYDVKM. The CDR3 consists of 16 residues. CDR3 DNA: TGTACCAGCAGTTTCGAGGGGTGCCAGGGGTGGAATGAGCAGTTCTTC. Translating gives CTSSFEGCQGWNEQFF.

This clonotype appeared many times. V gene TRBV11-2 combines with J gene TRBJ2-3; tentatively, D is TRBD2 (5 bases). Germline V gene lookup returns CDR1 SGHAT and CDR2 FQNNGV. The CDR3 length is 15 residues. The ends were cut back, 5 bases at V and 0 bases at J, with 12 bases in the middle. The CDR3: CASSPLGGSTDTQYF. The CDR3 DNA reads TGTGCCAGCAGCCCCCTGGGCGGGAGCACAGATACGCAGTATTTT. Complete variable domain (other parts from reference TRBV11-2 and TRBJ2-3): EAGVAQSPRYKIIEKRQSVAFWCNPISGHATLYWYQQILGQGPKLLIQFQNNGVVDDSQLPKDRFSAERLKGVDSTLKIQPAKLEDSAVYLCASSPLGGSTDTQYFGPGTRLTVL.

V and J are TRBV28 and TRBJ2-7, with no clear D. With 4 bases removed from V and 3 bases from J, the gap between germline ends came to 7 bases. Germline loops: CDR1 MDHEN, CDR2 SYDVKM. CDR3 length: 12 residues. DNA for the CDR3: TGTGCCAGCAGTTCCCCGGACTACGAGCAGTACTTC. Residues: CASSSPDYEQYF.

The chain couples TRBV13 to TRBJ2-1; a possible D gene is TRBD2 (6 bases). V lost 5 bases and J lost 3, with 14 bases in between. This CDR3 has 15 amino acids. The germline V gene encodes CDR1 PRHDT and CDR2 FYEKMQ (reference sequence). The CDR3 coding sequence is TGTGCCAGCAGCCAGACTAGATCTTTCTACAATGAGCAGTTCTTC. This encodes CASSQTRSFYNEQFF. Complete variable domain (other parts from reference TRBV13 and TRBJ2-1): AAGVIQSPRHLIKEKRETATLKCYPIPRHDTVYWYQQGPGQDPQFLISFYEKMQSDKGSIPDRFSAQQFSDYHSELNMSSLELGDSALYFCASSQTRSFYNEQFFGPGTRLTVL.

V gene TRBV12-3 or TRBV12-4 combines with J gene TRBJ1-2; D is uncertain. The CDR3 consists of 15 residues. The V gene lost 3 bases and the J gene lost 0 bases, with 11 bases spanning the gap. DNA for the CDR3: TGTGCCAGCAGTTTTGAAGGGCTGACTAACTATGGCTACACCTTC. It translates to CASSFEGLTNYGYTF.

A note on this clonotype: A read error is possible here, since a much larger clone lies one base away. The chain employs TRBV29-1 and TRBJ1-1; D might be TRBD1 (6 bases). Trimming removed 6 bases at V and 2 bases at J, with 10 bases between. Germline V lookup: CDR1 SQVTM, CDR2 ANQGSEA. The CDR3 length is 12 residues. The CDR3, as DNA: TGCAGCGTGGCGGACAGAAACACTGAAGCTTTCTTT. Protein product: CSVADRNTEAFF.

Comments on this clonotype: A much larger clonotype is one base distant, so this may be a read error. The chain links TRBV4-3 to TRBJ2-7; no definite D call. CDR1 and CDR2 from the germline V gene are LGHNA and YSLEER. The CDR3 has 14 residues. The CDR3 DNA is TGTGCCAGCAACCAAGATCGCCTAAGCTACGAGCAGTACTTC. Protein sequence: CASNQDRLSYEQYF.

This chain links TRBV7-9 with TRBJ2-7, with 12 bases matching TRBD2. The CDR3 length is 15 residues. V trimming: 4 bases; J trimming: 3 bases; junction bases outside the gene matches: 4. Germline CDR1 SEHNR, CDR2 FQNEAQ (reference sequence). CDR3 DNA: TGTGCCAGCAGCTCTCCGGGACTAGCGGGCTACGAGCAGTACTTC. It translates to CASSSPGLAGYEQYF. Drawing the rest from reference TRBV7-9 and TRBJ2-7, the complete variable domain is DTGVSQNPRHKITKRGQNVTFRCDPISEHNRLYWYRQTLGQGPEFLTYFQNEAQLEKSRLLSDRFSAERPKGSFSTLEIQRTEQGDSAMYLCASSSPGLAGYEQYFGPGTRLTVT.

The chain combines TRBV6-2 or TRBV6-3 with TRBJ2-2; D call uncertain. This CDR3 region has 13 residues. Trimming stripped 2 bases from V and 0 bases from J, with 1 base between. Germline V gene lookup returns CDR1 MNHEY and CDR2 SVGEGT. CDR3 DNA sequence: TGTGCCAGCAGTTACCCGAACACCGGGGAGCTGTTTTTT. This gives the protein CASSYPNTGELFF.